This passage covers 19 T cell receptor beta chains from one sample sequenced in a study of beta chain features in type 1 diabetes listed by TCRdb under 2018. Study-level results and caveats: A moderate but significant shortening of TCRB CDR3 length was observed in type 1 diabetes patients in all four CD4+ subsets.

Library creation used the immunoSEQ multiplex PCR assay. The High Capacity cDNA Reverse Transcription Kit was used to reverse transcribe all of the isolated RNA, meaning that expressed TCRB transcripts were what got sequenced. TCRdb provides this immuneACCESS table in a form limited to in-frame rearrangements. Some clones are lacking; in checked studies, under half of them reflect an unresolved V gene, and why the rest are absent is not known. The sample table lists roughly 260,000 clones, about a tenth of them with a count of one. The ten largest clones represent around 0.017% of the sample. No antigen is known for these receptors. Input material: naive CD4+ T cells from blood. The sample's cell subset or site label, in plain terms: true naive CD4+ T cells. The receptor set was obtained from a man aged 25 to 45 with type 1 diabetes.

This chain links TRBV6-5 with TRBJ2-7; perhaps TRBD1 as D (6 bases). Trimming pared 2 bases from V and 5 bases from J, leaving 13 bases between. Germline CDR1 is MNHEY and CDR2 is SVGAGI. The CDR3 runs to 14 residues. CDR3 DNA sequence: TGTGCCAGCAGTTACAATCGAGCAGGGGACGAGCAGTACTTC. It codes for CASSYNRAGDEQYF.

This clone was seen a few times. The chain recombines TRBV4-2 with TRBJ1-2, with D uncertain. The V gene's germline CDR1 is LGHNA and CDR2 YNFKEQ. This CDR3 comprises 16 residues. The germline V and J ends were trimmed by 4 bases and 7 bases, with 22 bases remaining between them. This chain's CDR3 is CASSLGPGEGLSGYTF. As DNA, the CDR3 is TGTGCCAGCAGCCTGGGTCCCGGGGAGGGCCTTTCTGGCTACACCTTC.

CDR3 sequence: CASSQDLGTGGFLMGSPLHF. The DNA of the CDR3 is TGCGCCAGCAGCCAAGATCTTGGAACAGGGGGATTCCTCATGGGTTCACCCCTCCACTTT. V usage is TRBV4-3 and J usage is TRBJ1-6, with 8 bases that match TRBD1. Unmatched junction bases numbered 19, after V lost 0 bases and J lost 9 bases. The germline V gene has CDR1 LGHNA and CDR2 YSLEER. The CDR3 is 20 residues long.

This clone turned up a few times. The chain employs TRBV10-3 and TRBJ2-5, with 12 bases lining up with TRBD1. With V trimmed by 8 bases and J by 5 bases, 6 bases remained unmatched. The CDR3 has 14 amino acids. The germline V gene encodes CDR1 ENHRY and CDR2 SYGVKD. In DNA form, the CDR3 reads TGTGCCATCCATCCGGGACAGGGGGCTGAGACCCAGTACTTC. Its translation is CAIHPGQGAETQYF.

This clone has just a few counts. V is TRBV5-1 and J is TRBJ2-4; D gene uncertain. The V end lost 5 bases, the J end lost 0 bases, and 12 bases lay between the germline ends. Per germline, CDR1 SGHRS and CDR2 YFSETQ. The CDR3 length is 15 residues. CDR3 sequence: CASRARPLAKNIQYF. The CDR3 nucleotides are TGCGCCAGCAGGGCGAGGCCGCTAGCCAAAAACATTCAGTACTTC.

The chain couples TRBV14 to TRBJ2-2; D is ambiguous. There are 12 residues in the CDR3. Germline CDR1 SGHDN, CDR2 FVKESK. The germline V and J ends were trimmed by 0 bases and 7 bases, with 3 bases remaining between them. CDR3 in amino acids: CASSQDHGELFF. The DNA for the CDR3 is TGTGCCAGCAGCCAAGATCACGGGGAGCTGTTTTTT.

This clone was recorded a few times. This chain links TRBV4-2 with TRBJ2-3, with 7 bases identical to TRBD2. This CDR3 has 17 amino acids. Germline trimming cut 2 bases from V and 2 bases from J; bases unmatched to any gene: 10. Germline CDR1 reads LGHNA; CDR2 reads YNFKEQ. CDR3 sequence (DNA): TGTGCCAGCAGCCAACCACTTACCGGGGGGATCACAGATACGCAGTATTTT. Encoded protein: CASSQPLTGGITDTQYF.

This chain joins TRBV20-1 and TRBJ1-1; the match to TRBD1 covers 8 bases. J gave up 9 bases and V 6 bases, and 3 bases lay outside the gene matches. The germline V gene encodes CDR1 DFQATT and CDR2 SNEGSKA (reference sequence). CDR3 size: 10 residues. The CDR3 here is CSADRGKAFF. The CDR3 DNA sequence: TGCAGTGCAGACAGGGGTAAAGCTTTCTTT.

This chain connects TRBV28 to TRBJ2-7; 8 nucleotides line up with TRBD2. Germline CDR1 is MDHEN and CDR2 is SYDVKM. The CDR3 covers 15 residues. V lost 5 bases and J lost 3; bases outside the gene matches: 9. In nucleotides, the CDR3 is TGTGCCAGCAGTCCAGCGGGGGCCTTTATCTACGAGCAGTACTTC. Its protein product is CASSPAGAFIYEQYF. Full variable domain (rest looked up from reference TRBV28 and TRBJ2-7): DVKVTQSSRYLVKRTGEKVFLECVQDMDHENMFWYRQDPGLGLRLIYFSYDVKMKEKGDIPEGYSVSREKKERFSLILESASTNQTSMYLCASSPAGAFIYEQYFGPGTRLTVT.

This sequence joins TRBV27 and TRBJ2-3, with D possibly being TRBD1 (5 bases). The ends were cut back, 7 bases at V and 3 bases at J, with 17 bases in the middle. Germline CDR1 is MNHEY and CDR2 is SMNVEV (reference sequence). The CDR3 runs to 15 residues. DNA for the CDR3: TGTGCCAGCATCCCCCAGGGATCAGGAACAGATACGCAGTATTTT. Encoded protein: CASIPQGSGTDTQYF.

The chain has TRBV4-1 and TRBJ2-3; 9 bases match TRBD2. Germline-derived CDR1 and CDR2 are MGHRA and YSYEKL. V lost 2 bases, J lost 3 bases, and 6 bases stayed unmatched. The CDR3 has 16 residues. The CDR3 DNA sequence: TGCGCCAGCAGCCAATGGAGCGGGGGGAGGACAGATACGCAGTATTTT. This sequence encodes CASSQWSGGRTDTQYF.

The chain has TRBV29-1 and TRBJ2-5; D call uncertain. This CDR3 region has 13 residues. With 2 bases removed from V and 4 bases from J, the gap between germline ends came to 11 bases. The germline gives CDR1 SQVTM, CDR2 ANQGSEA. CDR3: CSVERSSRETQYF. The DNA of the CDR3 is TGCAGCGTTGAAAGGTCTAGTCGAGAGACCCAGTACTTC.

This chain uses TRBV9 with TRBJ2-3, with TRBD1 matching over 8 bases. Trimming took 7 bases from V and 0 from J; bases not matched to a gene: 10. CDR1 SGDLS and CDR2 YYNGEE come from the germline V gene. The CDR3 spans 16 residues. The CDR3 region has the DNA TGTGCCAGCGCCTCGTCACAGGGGGTGAGCACAGATACGCAGTATTTT. Translation gives CASASSQGVSTDTQYF.

The chain employs TRBV9 and TRBJ2-5; D not resolved. Germline V CDR1 and CDR2: SGDLS, YYNGEE. Trimming removed 0 bases at V and 2 bases at J, with 11 bases between. This CDR3 contains 15 residues. The DNA of the CDR3 is TGTGCCAGCAGCGTAGGTTTGGAGCCTCAAGAGACCCAGTACTTC. This codes for CASSVGLEPQETQYF.

V usage is TRBV5-1 and J usage is TRBJ1-6; 10 bases fit TRBD1. With V trimmed by 4 bases and J by 10 bases, 8 bases remained unmatched. CDR3 length: 15 residues. Germline-derived CDR1 and CDR2 are SGHRS and YFSETQ. The CDR3 DNA follows: TGCGCCAGCAGCCCCAGGGACAGGGGAATGTCACCCCTCCACTTT. Its translation: CASSPRDRGMSPLHF.

The gene calls are TRBV7-8 and TRBJ2-2; 7 positions agree with TRBD1. CDR1 SGHVS and CDR2 FQNEAQ come from the germline V gene. CDR3 length: 15 residues. J lost 5 bases, V lost 4 bases, and 7 bases had no gene match. CDR3: CASSSTGLGTGELFF. In DNA form, the CDR3 reads TGTGCCAGCAGCTCGACAGGGCTGGGGACCGGGGAGCTGTTTTTT.

The rearrangement links TRBV7-3 to TRBJ2-1, with D possibly being TRBD2 (6 bases). The CDR3 totals 14 residues. Germline V gene lookup returns CDR1 SGHTA and CDR2 FQGTGA. With 2 bases removed from V and 10 bases from J, the gap between germline ends came to 15 bases. CDR3 residues: CASSLAGRGGEQFF. The CDR3 coding sequence is TGTGCCAGCAGCTTAGCGGGGAGAGGAGGCGAGCAGTTCTTC.

The gene calls are TRBV4-3 and TRBJ1-2, with D possibly matching TRBD1 (5 bases). V lost 2 bases, J lost 4 bases, and 8 bases lay in between. Looked up from germline, CDR1 is LGHNA and CDR2 is YSLEER. This CDR3 contains 13 residues. The chain's CDR3 is CASSQSDSYGYTF. CDR3 DNA: TGCGCCAGCAGCCAAAGTGACAGCTATGGCTACACCTTC.

The chain combines TRBV9 with TRBJ2-1; TRBD1 is a possible D gene (6 bases). From germline, CDR1 is SGDLS and CDR2 YYNGEE. The CDR3 is 15 residues long. V was clipped by 4 bases and J by 2 bases, with 13 bases between them. The CDR3 sequence is CASSSRQDTYNEQFF. The CDR3 bases are TGTGCCAGCAGCTCCCGACAGGACACCTACAATGAGCAGTTCTTC.